The entry below describes one TCR beta chain. Additional DNA sequences in this sample encode the identical CDR3. The healthy adult donors were HIV-negative and reported no recent acute infections or vaccinations. The CD4+ fraction was divided into a CD45RA+ naive subset and a CD45RA-negative memory subset. The sample belongs to a study of shared clonotypes between healthy human individuals. The DNA input per sorted-subset replicate PCR was approximately 210 ng, corresponding to tens of thousands of T cell genomes. Repertoires were generated with immunoSEQ multiplex PCR, while TCRdb's copy carries only in-frame clones and drops some. This table has roughly 2 million clones, over 85% appearing once. The J segment lost 5 bases and the V segment lost 6 bases, leaving 2 bases of the junction unmatched. CDR1 MNHEY and CDR2 SVGAGI come from the germline V gene. This CDR3 spans 13 amino acids.

This clonotype was obtained from a man younger than 35 in good health. Sequenced: naive CD4+ T cells sorted from blood. Noted subset: CD45RA+ positively selected. The rearrangement uses TRBV6-5 and TRBJ2-2; 8 bases line up with TRBD2. In DNA, the CDR3 is TGTGCCAGCAGGGCGGGAGGAACCGGGGAGCTGTTTTTT. This encodes CASRAGGTGELFF.